This T cell receptor (beta chain) is drawn from a study of cytotoxic CD8 clonotypes in ibrutinib-treated CLL. This CDR3 spans 14 amino acids. Germline CDR1 is KGHSH and CDR2 is LQKENI. V shed 3 bases and J 1 base; nucleotides not matched to a gene: 1. The repertoire was sequenced with immunoSEQ multiplex PCR; TCRdb's copy has only in-frame clones and lacks some. The data contain fewer than 100,000 clones, roughly 80% of them singletons. In this sample, this clone turned up once. This TCR was sampled from a human donor with chronic lymphocytic leukemia. The chain uses TRBV18 and TRBJ2-5; TRBD1 matches at 8 bases. Sequencing was performed on PBMCs, taken after 12 months of ibrutinib treatment. CDR3 DNA sequence: TGTGCCAGCTCACCGACAGGGGCCCAAGAGACCCAGTACTTC. Protein: CASSPTGAQETQYF.